The present TCR beta chain was sequenced within a study of human T cells and chemical hapten exposure. Overall study context: Each patch test put 0.01% DPC on the upper back, and results were read at 6 days. The variation in per-sample TCR yields arose mainly from small differences in pooled library volumes. Regarding the study as a whole: More PT1 expanded TCRs went with higher patch test scores.

About this clonotype itself: Antigen unknown.

Germline V gives CDR1 LGHDT, CDR2 YNNKEL (reference sequence). The length of the CDR3 is 15 residues. J was trimmed by 6 bases and V by 4 bases; bases with no gene match: 4. TCRdb re-called the RACE reads with MiXCR, one entry per CDR3 protein. The sample yields some 170,000 distinct CDR3 sequences, about a fifth seen once. Time point described: patch test 1, 2 weeks after DPC sensitization. Treatment here: therapeutic diphenylcyclopropenone sensitization with weekly scalp DPC. Each donor was an alopecia patient between 18 and 70 years of age who qualified for DPC. The genes are TRBV3-1 and TRBJ2-1, with TRBD2 identical over 12 bases. This sequence was found in a woman in her 50s with alopecia areata. Some clones in this sample may be carry-over from other donors' samples. Sequenced material: whole blood, taken in connection with sensitization to the hapten diphenylcyclopropenone (DPC). The CDR3 DNA follows: TGTGCCAGCAGCCCGCTAGCGGGAGGGCCCAATGAGCAGTTCTTC. Translation: CASSPLAGGPNEQFF.